This record concerns one T cell receptor (beta chain) sequence. The data were produced by immunoSEQ multiplex PCR, yet TCRdb's version contains in-frame clones alone and is incomplete. The data show 45,000 to 50,000 clones, with more than 60% seen just once and around 8.7% held by the top ten. The sample belongs to a study of T cells in tumors after PD-1 blockade. This CDR3 contains 15 residues. Germline CDR1 and CDR2: SGHNT and YENEEA. Unmatched junction bases numbered 4, after V lost 0 bases and J lost 6 bases. The genes are TRBV11-3 and TRBJ2-7, with 11 bases fitting TRBD2. This sample comprised PBMCs, obtained before anti-PD-1 therapy. The sequence came from a human donor with advanced basal cell or squamous cell carcinoma (not recorded which). The CDR3 coding sequence is TGTGCCAGCAGCTTAGATGGGCTAGCGGGAGGCGAGCAGTACTTC. Its translation is CASSLDGLAGGEQYF.